Shown below are 30 T cell receptor beta chains from a single sample sequenced in a study of T cell changes during pregnancy in multiple sclerosis. The repertoire was sequenced with immunoSEQ multiplex PCR; TCRdb's copy has only in-frame clones and lacks some. The sample lists about 76,000 clones, around 93% occurring once. This material consisted of peripheral blood, taken in the second trimester of pregnancy. These receptors came from a female donor with multiple sclerosis, enrolled in a pregnancy study.

This chain connects TRBV7-9 to TRBJ1-1; TRBD1 is a possible D gene (6 bases). Trimming took 9 bases from V and 0 from J, leaving 23 bases between them. Germline V gene sequence: CDR1 SEHNR, CDR2 FQNEAQ (reference sequence). The CDR3 extends over 17 amino acids. The CDR3, as DNA: TGTGCCAGTCCGCCCCACCCGGACAGTGCTATGAACACTGAAGCTTTCTTT. Protein product: CASPPHPDSAMNTEAFF.

This clone was observed once. The V gene is TRBV7-2, the J gene TRBJ2-2; 9 bases agree with TRBD1. J gave up 6 bases and V 5 bases, and 7 bases lay outside the gene matches. Germline CDR1 SGHTA, CDR2 FQGNSA. There are 15 residues in the CDR3. The CDR3 reads CASSPRTGESGELFF. The CDR3 nucleotides read TGTGCCAGCAGCCCCAGGACAGGGGAATCCGGGGAGCTGTTTTTT. Full variable domain (outside the CDR3, taken from reference TRBV7-2 and TRBJ2-2): GAGVSQSPSNKVTEKGKDVELRCDPISGHTALYWYRQSLGQGLEFLIYFQGNSAPDKSGLPSDRFSAERTGGSVSTLTIQRTQQEDSAVYLCASSPRTGESGELFFGEGSRLTVL.

The CDR3 sequence is CASNDPGQGFYNSPLHF. CDR3 coding DNA: TGTGCCAGCAATGACCCGGGACAGGGTTTCTATAATTCACCCCTCCACTTT. The V gene is TRBV19, the J gene TRBJ1-6; 9 bases fit TRBD1. Germline loops: CDR1 LNHDA, CDR2 SQIVND (reference sequence). V was pared by 9 bases and J by 3 bases, with 12 bases of the junction left unmatched. The CDR3 runs to 17 residues.

The rearrangement joins TRBV25-1 to TRBJ2-7; D is uncertain. CDR1 is MGHDK, CDR2 SYGVNS, per germline. There are 12 residues in the CDR3. Trimming took 2 bases from V and 3 from J, leaving 5 bases between them. The CDR3 bases are TGTGCCAGCAGTGAAAACAGCTACGAGCAGTACTTC. It yields the protein CASSENSYEQYF.

The chain combines TRBV18 with TRBJ2-2, with D possibly matching TRBD1 (6 bases). This CDR3 comprises 14 residues. The V end lost 3 bases, the J end lost 6 bases, and 11 bases lay between the germline ends. The germline CDR1 and CDR2 sequences are KGHSH and LQKENI. The CDR3 loop reads CASSPLTGSGELFF. The CDR3 nucleotides are TGTGCCAGCTCACCGCTTACAGGGTCCGGGGAGCTGTTTTTT.

CDR3 in DNA: TGTGCCACCCGGACAGGTCTTACTGATACGCAGTATTTT. The encoded protein is CATRTGLTDTQYF. The chain has TRBV5-5 and TRBJ2-3, with TRBD1 matching over 7 bases. V lost 9 bases to trimming and J lost 6 bases; unmatched junction nucleotides: 10. This CDR3 comprises 13 residues. Per germline, CDR1 SGHKS and CDR2 YYEKEE (reference sequence).

The J gene is TRBJ1-5, the V gene TRBV6-4, with 7 bases fitting TRBD1. J was trimmed by 9 bases and V by 6 bases; bases with no gene match: 8. Looked up from germline, CDR1 is MRHNA and CDR2 is SNTAGT. The CDR3 contains 13 residues. In DNA, the CDR3 is TGTGCCAGCAGCGATTCACAGGGGATGCCCCAGCATTTT. Encoded protein: CASSDSQGMPQHF.

The V and J genes are TRBV6-6 and TRBJ1-1; D is uncertain. CDR1 is MNHNY and CDR2 is SVGAGI in the germline V gene (reference sequence). Deletions cut 5 bases from V and 10 bases from J, with 20 bases between. The CDR3 totals 14 residues. The CDR3 here is CASSGQAAREGAFF. The CDR3, as DNA: TGTGCCAGCAGTGGGCAGGCCGCCCGTGAAGGAGCTTTCTTT.

The chain has TRBV28 and TRBJ2-1, with D perhaps matching TRBD2 (6 bases). This CDR3 is 14 amino acids long. CDR1 and CDR2 (germline): MDHEN, SYDVKM. The V gene lost 2 bases and the J gene lost 9 bases, with 14 bases spanning the gap. The CDR3 reads CASSLLVGTFEQFF. The CDR3, as DNA: TGTGCCAGCAGTTTACTAGTGGGGACTTTTGAGCAGTTCTTC.

The chain combines TRBV7-9 with TRBJ1-1, with 7 bases matching TRBD1. The V segment lost 2 bases and the J segment 3 bases; nucleotides outside the gene matches: 6. Germline V gene data show CDR1 as SEHNR and CDR2 as FQNEAQ (reference sequence). CDR3 length equals 15 residues. As DNA, the CDR3 is TGTGCCAGCAGCTTACAGGGGGGTCGGGACACTGAAGCTTTCTTT. It yields the protein CASSLQGGRDTEAFF. The complete variable domain, with remaining parts taken from reference TRBV7-9 and TRBJ1-1, reads DTGVSQNPRHKITKRGQNVTFRCDPISEHNRLYWYRQTLGQGPEFLTYFQNEAQLEKSRLLSDRFSAERPKGSFSTLEIQRTEQGDSAMYLCASSLQGGRDTEAFFGQGTRLTVV.

The chain carries TRBV5-6 and TRBJ2-1; 9 bases match TRBD2. Trimming at V came to 4 bases and at J to 5 bases, leaving 7 bases not matched to a gene. The CDR3 has 15 amino acids. The germline CDR1 and CDR2 sequences are SGHDT and YYEEEE. The CDR3 bases are TGTGCCAGCAGCGCAATGACTAGCGGCGACAATGAGCAGTTCTTC. It yields the protein CASSAMTSGDNEQFF.

In its sample, this clone was seen once. This chain connects TRBV2 to TRBJ1-4; a possible D gene is TRBD1 (5 bases). Trimming pared 7 bases from V and 11 bases from J, leaving 29 bases between. CDR3 length: 17 residues. Germline CDR1 and CDR2: SNHLY and FYNNEI. CDR3 region: CASNPPVRADRAAKLFF. The CDR3 DNA follows: TGTGCCAGCAACCCGCCGGTCAGGGCGGATCGGGCGGCGAAACTGTTTTTT.

The rearrangement uses TRBV30 and TRBJ1-1; 9 nucleotides align to TRBD1. Trimming at V came to 5 bases and at J to 3 bases, leaving 7 bases not matched to a gene. Germline values: CDR1 GTSNPN, CDR2 SVGIG (reference sequence). The CDR3 extends over 14 amino acids. CDR3: CAWGTGSYYTEAFF. The CDR3 bases are TGTGCCTGGGGGACAGGGTCTTATTACACTGAAGCTTTCTTT.

This CDR3 reads CASRSPGGLDGYTF. The CDR3 DNA sequence: TGTGCCAGCAGGTCCCCAGGGGGATTGGATGGCTACACCTTC. The chain carries TRBV7-3 and TRBJ1-2, with TRBD1 matching 7 bases. Germline CDR1 and CDR2: SGHTA and FQGTGA. Losses at the gene ends were 6 bases for V and 6 bases for J; bases not matched to a gene: 10. The length of the CDR3 is 14 residues.

V usage is TRBV18 and J usage is TRBJ1-1; D is possibly TRBD1 (6 bases). The CDR3 totals 15 residues. The V gene lost 3 bases and the J gene lost 7 bases, with 18 bases spanning the gap. Germline lookup yields CDR1 KGHSH and CDR2 LQKENI. CDR3 in DNA: TGTGCCAGCTCACCTCAAAGCCGGGACACTAATGAAGCTTTCTTT. It yields the protein CASSPQSRDTNEAFF.

CDR3 amino acids: CASAGTPNEKLFF. CDR3 bases: TGTGCCAGCGCCGGGACTCCTAATGAAAAACTGTTTTTT. The chain carries TRBV11-1 and TRBJ1-4; possibly TRBD1 for D (5 bases). Germline lookup yields CDR1 SGHAT and CDR2 FQDESV (reference sequence). The CDR3 is 13 residues long. The V end lost 8 bases, the J end lost 3 bases, and 10 bases lay between the germline ends.

This clone was counted a single time. The V call is TRBV18, the J call TRBJ2-1, with 10 positions matching TRBD2. Unmatched junction bases numbered 7, after V lost 4 bases and J lost 4 bases. This CDR3 has 16 amino acids. Germline CDR1 KGHSH, CDR2 LQKENI. The CDR3 nucleotides are TGTGCCAGCTCACTCTCTAGCGGGGGCTCGTACAATGAGCAGTTCTTC. Translation: CASSLSSGGSYNEQFF.

J is TRBJ1-5 and V is TRBV9; TRBD1 matches at 7 bases. The V gene end was trimmed by 3 bases and the J gene end by 6 bases; junction bases not matched to a gene: 9. The V gene's germline CDR1 is SGDLS and CDR2 YYNGEE. The CDR3 has 15 residues. CDR3 sequence reads: CASSEADRVGQPQHF. As DNA, the CDR3 is TGTGCCAGCAGCGAAGCAGACAGGGTGGGTCAGCCCCAGCATTTT.

This rearrangement joins TRBV19 to TRBJ1-5; D is possibly TRBD1 (6 bases). The CDR3 has 14 amino acids. V was clipped by 7 bases and J by 7 bases, with 17 bases between them. CDR1 is LNHDA and CDR2 is SQIVND in the germline V gene (reference sequence). DNA for the CDR3: TGTGCCAGTATTGGGGTGGCAGGGGTCCAGCCCCAGCATTTT. Protein sequence: CASIGVAGVQPQHF.

The rearrangement uses TRBV18 and TRBJ1-2; D gene ambiguous. The germline V gene encodes CDR1 KGHSH and CDR2 LQKENI. V dropped 4 bases and J dropped 2 bases, with 11 bases sitting between them. The CDR3 is 14 residues long. The CDR3 sequence: CASSRSGSNYGYTF. The CDR3, as DNA: TGTGCCAGCTCACGATCTGGGAGCAACTATGGCTACACCTTC.

This rearrangement joins TRBV7-3 to TRBJ2-7; 10 nucleotides line up with TRBD2. J lost 2 bases, V lost 8 bases, and 12 bases had no gene match. Per the germline V gene, CDR1 is SGHTA and CDR2 is FQGTGA. The CDR3 sequence is 16 residues long. The CDR3 sequence: CASQVSLAGGPYEQYF. The CDR3 bases are TGTGCCAGCCAAGTTTCCTTAGCGGGGGGTCCCTACGAGCAGTACTTC.

The V and J genes are TRBV7-2 and TRBJ2-2, with TRBD1 identical over 8 bases. Losses at the gene ends were 5 bases for V and 6 bases for J; bases not matched to a gene: 8. The CDR3 is made up of 15 amino acids. The V gene's germline CDR1 is SGHTA and CDR2 FQGNSA. The CDR3 bases are TGTGCCAGCAGCACTGGACAGGGTCGGGCCGGGGAGCTGTTTTTT. Encoded protein: CASSTGQGRAGELFF.

The chain carries TRBV7-7 and TRBJ2-1, with a possible D match to TRBD2 (5 bases). The CDR3 runs 13 residues. The V and J ends lost 1 base and 8 bases respectively, with 9 bases between them. The V gene's germline CDR1 is SSHAT and CDR2 FNYEAQ (reference sequence). CDR3 amino acids: CASSLGVRDEQFF. CDR3 DNA sequence: TGTGCCAGCAGCTTAGGCGTGAGGGATGAGCAGTTCTTC.

The chain is built from TRBV28 and TRBJ1-2; unclear D gene. CDR3 size: 12 residues. From germline, CDR1 is MDHEN and CDR2 SYDVKM. The V end was cut by 6 bases, the J end by 4 bases, with 9 bases between. Here the CDR3 DNA reads TGTGCCAGCAGCAAACCTAGCTATGGCTACACCTTC. Translating gives CASSKPSYGYTF.

The chain recombines TRBV15 with TRBJ2-5; 8 nucleotides align to TRBD1. Germline V gene data show CDR1 as LNHNV and CDR2 as YYDKDF (reference sequence). This CDR3 contains 14 residues. V gave up 5 bases and J gave up 5 bases; unmatched junction bases: 7. The CDR3 sequence is CATSPGQGSETQYF. The CDR3 DNA follows: TGTGCCACCAGCCCAGGACAGGGTAGTGAGACCCAGTACTTC. Full variable domain (rest looked up from reference TRBV15 and TRBJ2-5): DAMVIQNPRYQVTQFGKPVTLSCSQTLNHNVMYWYQQKSSQAPKLLFHYYDKDFNNEADTPDNFQSRRPNTSFCFLDIRSPGLGDTAMYLCATSPGQGSETQYFGPGTRLLVL.

The chain uses TRBV18 and TRBJ2-1; TRBD1 is a possible D gene (6 bases). Deletions cut 3 bases from V and 9 bases from J, with 15 bases between. CDR3 size: 14 residues. Germline V CDR1 and CDR2: KGHSH, LQKENI. The CDR3 DNA is TGTGCCAGCTCACCCCCAATTCAGGGGTTTGAGCAGTTCTTC. The encoded protein is CASSPPIQGFEQFF.

This chain joins TRBV4-1 and TRBJ2-2, with 15 positions matching TRBD2. CDR1 and CDR2 (germline): MGHRA, YSYEKL. The junction had 3 bases not matched to a gene; V was cut back by 1 base and J by 0 bases. The CDR3 runs to 19 residues. CDR3 sequence reads: CASSQVGLAGGANTGELFF. Written as DNA, the CDR3 is TGCGCCAGCAGCCAAGTGGGACTAGCGGGGGGAGCGAACACCGGGGAGCTGTTTTTT.

The CDR3 reads CASSIAIGAHYGYTF. Written as DNA, the CDR3 is TGTGCCAGTAGTATAGCGATTGGAGCCCACTATGGCTACACCTTC. The chain couples TRBV19 to TRBJ1-2; D uncertain. The germline CDR1 and CDR2 sequences are LNHDA and SQIVND (reference sequence). V lost 1 base to trimming and J lost 3 bases, with 12 bases between them. The CDR3 sequence is 15 residues long.

The chain joins TRBV5-4 to TRBJ2-1; D might be TRBD1 (6 bases). The CDR3 runs 16 residues. Trimming shortened V by 3 bases and J by 4 bases, and 17 bases separated the two germline ends. CDR1 and CDR2 from the germline V gene are SGHNT and YYREEE (reference sequence). The DNA for the CDR3 is TGTGCCAGCAGCTCACAGGGTGCGGGTGCATACAATGAGCAGTTCTTC. This sequence encodes CASSSQGAGAYNEQFF.

In its sample, this clone was seen once. The chain combines TRBV27 with TRBJ1-2; 7 bases are shared with TRBD1. The V and J ends lost 6 bases and 4 bases, in that order; junction bases with no gene match: 14. This CDR3 region has 16 residues. CDR1 is MNHEY and CDR2 is SMNVEV in the germline V gene (reference sequence). The CDR3 sequence is CASSYSPDRPSYGYTF. For the CDR3, the DNA is TGTGCCAGCAGCTACTCCCCGGACAGGCCCAGCTATGGCTACACCTTC.